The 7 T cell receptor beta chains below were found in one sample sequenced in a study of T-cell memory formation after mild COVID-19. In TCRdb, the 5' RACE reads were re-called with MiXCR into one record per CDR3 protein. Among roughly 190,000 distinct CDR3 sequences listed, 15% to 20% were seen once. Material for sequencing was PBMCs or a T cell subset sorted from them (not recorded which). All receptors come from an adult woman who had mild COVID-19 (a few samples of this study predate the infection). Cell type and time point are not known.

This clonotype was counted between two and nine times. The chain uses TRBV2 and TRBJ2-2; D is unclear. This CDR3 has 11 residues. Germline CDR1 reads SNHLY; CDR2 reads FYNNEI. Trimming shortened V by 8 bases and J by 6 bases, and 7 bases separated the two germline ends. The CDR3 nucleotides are TGTGCCAGCGGTGGTTCCGGGGAGCTGTTTTTT. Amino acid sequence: CASGGSGELFF.

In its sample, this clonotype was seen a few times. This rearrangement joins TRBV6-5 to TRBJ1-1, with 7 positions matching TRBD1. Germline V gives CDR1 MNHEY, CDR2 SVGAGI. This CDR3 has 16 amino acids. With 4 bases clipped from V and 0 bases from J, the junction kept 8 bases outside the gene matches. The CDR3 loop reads CASSLRGGGMNTEAFF. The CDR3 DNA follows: TGTGCCAGCAGTTTGAGGGGAGGGGGCATGAACACTGAAGCTTTCTTT.

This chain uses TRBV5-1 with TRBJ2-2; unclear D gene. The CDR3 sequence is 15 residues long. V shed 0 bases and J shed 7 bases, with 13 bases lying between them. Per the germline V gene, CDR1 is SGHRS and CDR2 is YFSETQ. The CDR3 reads CASSLDVSRIGELFF. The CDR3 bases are TGCGCCAGCAGCTTGGATGTCAGTAGGATCGGGGAGCTGTTTTTT.

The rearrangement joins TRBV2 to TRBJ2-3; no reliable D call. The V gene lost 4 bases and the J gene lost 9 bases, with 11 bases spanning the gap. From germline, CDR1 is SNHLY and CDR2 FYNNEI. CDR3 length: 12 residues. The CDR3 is CASSGVTRTQYF. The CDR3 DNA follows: TGTGCCAGCAGTGGAGTGACGAGGACGCAGTATTTT.

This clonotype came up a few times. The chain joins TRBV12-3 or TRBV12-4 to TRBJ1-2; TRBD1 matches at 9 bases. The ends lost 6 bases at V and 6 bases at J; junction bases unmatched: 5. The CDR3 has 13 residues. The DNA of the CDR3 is TGTGCCAGCAGCAGGACAGGGGAGGATGGCTACACCTTC. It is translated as CASSRTGEDGYTF.

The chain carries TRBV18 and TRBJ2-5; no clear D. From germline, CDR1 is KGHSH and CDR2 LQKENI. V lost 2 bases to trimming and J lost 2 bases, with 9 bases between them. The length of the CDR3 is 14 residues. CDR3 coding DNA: TGTGCCAGCTCACCAGCCAGACCACAAGAGACCCAGTACTTC. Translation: CASSPARPQETQYF.

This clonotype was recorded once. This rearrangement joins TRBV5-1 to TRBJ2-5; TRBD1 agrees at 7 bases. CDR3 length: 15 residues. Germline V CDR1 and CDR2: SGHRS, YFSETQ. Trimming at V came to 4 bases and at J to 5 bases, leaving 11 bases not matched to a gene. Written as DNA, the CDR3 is TGCGCCAGCAGCGAGACAGGGTTGCGCTCGGAGACCCAGTACTTC. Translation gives CASSETGLRSETQYF.